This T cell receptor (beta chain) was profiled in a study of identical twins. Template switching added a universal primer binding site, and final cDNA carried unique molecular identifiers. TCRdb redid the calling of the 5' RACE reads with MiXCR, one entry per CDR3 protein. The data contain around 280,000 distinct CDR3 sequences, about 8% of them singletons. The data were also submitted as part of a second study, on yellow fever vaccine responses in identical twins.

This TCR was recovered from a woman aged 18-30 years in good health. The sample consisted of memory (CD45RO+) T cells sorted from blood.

This CDR3 reads CASSQAGTGGVEAFF. DNA for the CDR3: TGCGCCAGCAGCCAGGCCGGGACAGGGGGTGTTGAAGCTTTCTTT. The V and J genes are TRBV4-1 and TRBJ1-1; 11 nucleotides align to TRBD1. V shed 3 bases, J shed 7 bases, and the junction held 7 bases outside the gene matches. The CDR3 is 15 amino acids. In germline, CDR1 is MGHRA, CDR2 YSYEKL.